This is a list of T cell receptor beta chains from one sample in a study of siplizumab effects on memory and regulatory T cells. The table came from immunoSEQ multiplex PCR; TCRdb's copy has only in-frame clones and leaves some out. The table lists about 52,000 clones, 95% to 98% of them singletons, with 0.55% to 0.65% in the top ten. Input material: naive CD4+ T cells sorted from blood. These receptors were collected from a human donor in good health. Each CDR3 is given with its conserved first and last residue. D genes are given only for firm matches. Expanded clones are given a class, and other clones once, few, many or no size at all.

>TRBD2|TRBJ2-3|NA|TRBV27
TGTGCCAGCAGCGCCGGGAGGGCCTTTTATGATACGCAGTATTTT
CASSAGRAFYDTQYF
>NA|TRBJ2-5|NA|TRBV5-1
TGCGCCAGCTCTGGGACCTCGGGGAGGACCCAGTACTTC
CASSGTSGRTQYF
>NA|TRBJ1-6|NA|TRBV28
TGTGCCAGCAGTTTTTTCACCTCCTATAATTCACCCCTCCACTTT
CASSFFTSYNSPLHF
>NA|TRBJ2-1|NA|TRBV4-2
TGTGCCAGCAGCCAAGATAAGGGCGGTACCAACAATGAGCAGTTCTTC
CASSQDKGGTNNEQFF
>TRBD1|TRBJ2-3|NA|TRBV7-2
TGTGCCAGCACCCCCCAGGGGGCGCAGTCAGATACGCAGTATTTT
CASTPQGAQSDTQYF
>NA|TRBJ2-4|NA|TRBV19
TGTGCCAGTAGCGGGACATCCCCGAGAAAAAACATTCAGTACTTC
CASSGTSPRKNIQYF
>TRBD1|TRBJ2-7|NA|TRBV7-7
TGTGCTAGCAGCTTGAGACAGGGTCTGAGCTACGAGCAGTACTTC
CASSLRQGLSYEQYF
>TRBD1|TRBJ1-2|NA|TRBV29-1
TGCAGCGTTGTATATCGGGGTTGGGGAGGGACAGGTGGCTACACCTTC
CSVVYRGWGGTGGYTF
>NA|TRBJ2-7|NA|TRBV6-1
TGTGCCAGCAGTGAACCCGGGTGGGTCAGGTACTTC
CASSEPGWVRYF
>NA|TRBJ1-1|NA|TRBV29-1
TGCAGCGTTCGACGGGACCGGAACACTGAAGCTTTCTTT
CSVRRDRNTEAFF
>NA|TRBJ1-2|NA|TRBV7-2
TGTGCCAGCAGCTTAGGTCGACAGGCGCGTCCTGGGAATGGCTACACCTTC
CASSLGRQARPGNGYTF
>TRBD1|TRBJ2-2|NA|TRBV2
TGTGCCAGCAGTGTAGCCGGGACAGGGAGCACCGGGGAGCTGTTTTTT
CASSVAGTGSTGELFF
>NA|TRBJ2-5|NA|TRBV20-1
TGCAGTGCTAGGTTAGAGACCCAGTACTTC
CSARLETQYF
>TRBD2|TRBJ2-1|NA|TRBV7-3
TGTGCCAGCAGCTTAGTTGGTAGTAGCGGGAGGGCAGGCAATGAGCAGTTCTTC
CASSLVGSSGRAGNEQFF
>NA|TRBJ2-3|NA|TRBV11-3
TGTGCCAGCAGCTTGGCTCTTGGCGGGAGCACAGATACGCAGTATTTT
CASSLALGGSTDTQYF
>TRBD2|TRBJ2-1|NA|TRBV11-2
TGTGCCAGCAGTCGGGGGACTAACAATGAGCAGTTCTTC
CASSRGTNNEQFF
>TRBD2|TRBJ2-7|NA|TRBV6-5
TGTGCCAGCAGTTACGGGCTAGCGGGAGTGCGGATCGAGCAGTACTTC
CASSYGLAGVRIEQYF
>NA|TRBJ2-2|NA|TRBV6-6
TGTGCCAGCAGTCCCCCTGGGGCGAACACCGGGGAGCTGTTTTTT
CASSPPGANTGELFF
>NA|TRBJ2-1|NA|TRBV6-5
TGTGCCAGCAGTTACTCGGCGGGGCAATCAGGGAATGAGCAGTTCTTC
CASSYSAGQSGNEQFF
>TRBD1|TRBJ2-2|NA|TRBV2
TGTGCCAGCGGAGGACAGGGGTTAAGCACCGGGGAGCTGTTTTTT
CASGGQGLSTGELFF
>NA|TRBJ2-3|NA|TRBV7-9
TGTGCCAGCAGCTTAGTTTTGGGGGCCGGGCAGTATTTT
CASSLVLGAGQYF
>NA|TRBJ2-3|NA|TRBV15
TGTGCCACCAGCAGAGGGTGGACAGCCAGAGATACGCAGTATTTT
CATSRGWTARDTQYF
>TRBD1|TRBJ1-1|NA|TRBV28
TGTGCCAGCAGTCCCGACAGGGTAGGGGAGAACACTGAAGCTTTCTTT
CASSPDRVGENTEAFF
>TRBD2|TRBJ2-7|NA|TRBV6-1
TGTGCCACCGCCGGGTTGGGAGGGTACGAGCAGTACTTC
CATAGLGGYEQYF
>TRBD2|TRBJ2-1|NA|TRBV7-3
TGTGCCAGCAGCCCCCTAGCGGGAGTATACAATGAGCAGTTCTTC
CASSPLAGVYNEQFF
>TRBD1|TRBJ1-1|once|TRBV5-1
TGCGCCAGCAGCTTGGACAGGGGGCAAGCTTTCTTT
CASSLDRGQAFF
>NA|TRBJ1-6|NA|TRBV10-2
TGCGCCAGCAGGACGATCCAATATAATTCACCCCTCCACTTT
CASRTIQYNSPLHF
>NA|TRBJ2-6|NA|TRBV11-2
TGTGCCAGCTCGTGGGCTGGGGCCAACGTCCTGACTTTC
CASSWAGANVLTF
>TRBD1|TRBJ2-7|NA|TRBV12-5
TGTGCTAGTGGTAGACAGGGGTTCGTCGACGAGCAGTACTTC
CASGRQGFVDEQYF
>NA|TRBJ1-1|NA|TRBV18
TGTGCCAGCTCACCACCGATCCGGGGCACTGAAGCTTTCTTT
CASSPPIRGTEAFF
>NA|TRBJ1-3|NA|TRBV4-1
TGCGCCAGCAGCCAACATCAGGGCTCTGGAAACACCATATATTTT
CASSQHQGSGNTIYF
>TRBD1|TRBJ1-2|NA|TRBV9
TGTGCCAGCAGCGTACTTACAGGGGGGAGTACCTATGGCTACACCTTC
CASSVLTGGSTYGYTF
>TRBD2|TRBJ2-3|NA|TRBV10-3
TGTGCCATCAGTCCTAGCGGGAGGGGTTTCACAGATACGCAGTATTTT
CAISPSGRGFTDTQYF
>NA|TRBJ1-2|NA|TRBV30
TGTGCCTGGAACAGGGAGAACTATGGCTACACCTTC
CAWNRENYGYTF
>NA|TRBJ2-7|NA|TRBV18
TGTGCCAGCTCACCAAAGGGTTACGAGCAGTACTTC
CASSPKGYEQYF
>TRBD2|TRBJ2-3|NA|TRBV5-4
TGTGCCAGCAGCCAAGACTTAGCGGGAGGGCCCCCAGATACGCAGTATTTT
CASSQDLAGGPPDTQYF
>NA|TRBJ2-7|NA|TRBV5-4
TGTGCCAGCAGCTTGGCTGGTAGGGGTAACTACGAGCAGTACTTC
CASSLAGRGNYEQYF
>TRBD1|TRBJ2-3|NA|TRBV7-9
TGTGCCAGCAGCTCGTCCAGGGGGCAGGGCACAGATACGCAGTATTTT
CASSSSRGQGTDTQYF
>NA|TRBJ2-7|NA|TRBV4-2
TGTGCCAGCAGCCACCCCCGGGGGCGGGCCCCCTACGAGCAGTACTTC
CASSHPRGRAPYEQYF
>TRBD2|TRBJ2-5|NA|TRBV7-2
TGTGCCAGCAGCTTAAGCGGGATGGTAGAGACCCAGTACTTC
CASSLSGMVETQYF
>TRBD2|TRBJ2-3|NA|TRBV2
TGTGCCAGCAGAACTAGCGGCACAGATACGCAGTATTTT
CASRTSGTDTQYF
>NA|TRBJ1-2|NA|TRBV14
TGTGCCAGCAGCCAATCGGAACACTATGGCTACACCTTC
CASSQSEHYGYTF
>NA|TRBJ1-5|NA|TRBV30
TGTGCCTGGAGTCCGTCGGCGGCTCAGCCCCAGCATTTT
CAWSPSAAQPQHF
>NA|TRBJ1-4|NA|TRBV5-1
TGCGCCAGCAGCTTGGGGCAGGGTTTTGAAAAACTGTTTTTT
CASSLGQGFEKLFF
>NA|TRBJ2-7|NA|TRBV7-2
TGTGCCAGCAGCTCCCAGGGCGCGGCTTCCTACGAGCAGTACTTC
CASSSQGAASYEQYF
>TRBD1|TRBJ1-5|NA|TRBV5-6
TGTGCCAGCAGCTCGCAATCTAGGGGGCTTAGCAATCAGCCCCAGCATTTT
CASSSQSRGLSNQPQHF
>NA|TRBJ1-4|NA|TRBV5-6
TGTGCCAGCAGCTTCCAGGGGCAACTGTTTTTT
CASSFQGQLFF
>NA|TRBJ2-1|NA|TRBV4-1
TGCGCCAGCAGCCAGCCAGAGGATGCGGGAACCCTCTACAATGAGCAGTTCTTC
CASSQPEDAGTLYNEQFF
>NA|TRBJ2-7|NA|TRBV5-1
TGCGCCAGCAGCCCGGGGACGGACCACTACGAGCAGTACTTC
CASSPGTDHYEQYF
>NA|TRBJ1-3|NA|TRBV7-9
TGTGCCAGCCGTCCACGGGCGCAAGGAAACACCATATATTTT
CASRPRAQGNTIYF
>TRBD1|TRBJ2-7|once|TRBV4-1
TGCGCCAGCAGCCTTGTTCCAGGGGGTTCCTACGAGCAGTACTTC
CASSLVPGGSYEQYF
>NA|TRBJ2-5|NA|TRBV2
TGTGCCAGCAGTGAAACTGGGACCCTACAAGAGACCCAGTACTTC
CASSETGTLQETQYF
>NA|TRBJ2-6|NA|TRBV18
TGTGCCAGCTCGCCAACCCCGATCCCTGGGGCCAACGTCCTGACTTTC
CASSPTPIPGANVLTF
>TRBD2|TRBJ2-3|NA|TRBV12-5
TGTGCTACCGGGGGGCTAGCGGGAGCGACAGGTACGCAGTATTTT
CATGGLAGATGTQYF
>NA|TRBJ2-2|NA|TRBV6-1
TGTGCCAGCAGTGAAATTTGGGTCACCGGGGAGCTGTTTTTT
CASSEIWVTGELFF
>NA|TRBJ2-7|NA|TRBV6-5
TGTGCCAGCAGTAAAAGGGACGGCTACGAGCAGTACTTC
CASSKRDGYEQYF
>TRBD2|TRBJ2-7|NA|TRBV9
TGTGCCAGCAGCGCCGGACTAGCGGCCTACGAGCAGTACTTC
CASSAGLAAYEQYF
>TRBD2|TRBJ2-7|NA|TRBV6-6
TGTGCCAGCAGTTTACCCGGGACTAGCACCTACGAGCAGTACTTC
CASSLPGTSTYEQYF